Following are 8 T cell receptor beta chains from one sample sequenced in a study of identical twins. TCRdb re-analysed the 5' RACE reads in MiXCR, keeping a single row per CDR3 protein. The sample yields some 760,000 distinct CDR3 sequences, 18% seen once. This same sample was also taken into another study, of T cells expressing NK-cell markers.

Material for sequencing was PBMCs. The source of these receptors is a woman aged 18-29 years in good health.

This clonotype has a handful of counts. CDR3 amino acids: CASTQQWNTEAFF. The CDR3 DNA reads TGTGCCAGCACCCAACAGTGGAACACTGAAGCTTTCTTT. The chain links TRBV12-3 or TRBV12-4 to TRBJ1-1; D remains ambiguous. This CDR3 comprises 13 residues. V lost 7 bases, J lost 1 base, and 10 bases lay in between.

This clonotype came up a few times. The chain uses TRBV9 and TRBJ1-1; D is unclear. The CDR3 runs 9 residues. Trimming pared 2 bases from V and 14 bases from J, leaving 7 bases between. From germline, CDR1 is SGDLS and CDR2 YYNGEE. In DNA, the CDR3 is TGTGCCAGCAGCGTTAGGTTATTCTTT. It translates to CASSVRLFF.

J is TRBJ2-5 and V is TRBV5-1; possibly TRBD2 for D (5 bases). Germline CDR1 SGHRS, CDR2 YFSETQ. This CDR3 is built from 14 residues. Trimming cost V 2 bases and J 2 bases, with 10 bases left between them. The CDR3 nucleotides are TGCGCCAGCAGCTTATACGGGGTTCAAGAGACCCAGTACTTC. Translation: CASSLYGVQETQYF.

This clonotype was counted only a few times. The chain employs TRBV7-8 and TRBJ2-3, with TRBD1 matching over 7 bases. Trimming at V came to 6 bases and at J to 9 bases, leaving 15 bases not matched to a gene. Germline V lookup: CDR1 SGHVS, CDR2 FQNEAQ. The CDR3 length is 15 residues. The CDR3 reads CASRPSRDSGRTQYF. The CDR3 DNA sequence: TGTGCCAGCAGACCGAGCCGGGACAGCGGCCGGACGCAGTATTTT.

This clonotype was counted only a few times. V is TRBV10-3 and J is TRBJ2-3; 11 bases fit TRBD2. CDR1 is ENHRY, CDR2 SYGVKD, per germline. CDR3 length: 15 amino acids. The V segment lost 6 bases and the J segment 0 bases; nucleotides outside the gene matches: 2. CDR3 in DNA: TGTGCCATCAGAACTAGCGGGGGTAGCACAGATACGCAGTATTTT. Amino acids: CAIRTSGGSTDTQYF.

This clonotype has a handful of counts. V and J are TRBV7-9 and TRBJ1-6; D gene unclear. V lost 4 bases, J lost 10 bases, and 17 bases lay in between. This CDR3 region has 15 residues. Germline V lookup: CDR1 SEHNR, CDR2 FQNEAQ (reference sequence). DNA for the CDR3: TGTGCCAGCAGCTCACACCCCCGATCAAAGTCACCCCTCCACTTT. This encodes CASSSHPRSKSPLHF.

The DNA for the CDR3 is TGTGCCAGCAAACGGACAGGGACCTCCTACGAGCAGTACTTC. Protein product: CASKRTGTSYEQYF. V and J are TRBV2 and TRBJ2-7; 8 positions agree with TRBD1. The V gene end was trimmed by 7 bases and the J gene end by 0 bases; junction bases not matched to a gene: 5. Germline CDR1 and CDR2: SNHLY and FYNNEI. The CDR3 is 14 amino acids.

This clonotype was seen a handful of times. The chain's CDR3 is CATRGGASGYTF. CDR3 sequence (DNA): TGTGCCACCAGAGGCGGGGCTTCTGGCTACACCTTC. V gene TRBV2 combines with J gene TRBJ1-2; TRBD1 might be the D (5 bases). Germline values: CDR1 SNHLY, CDR2 FYNNEI. The CDR3 is 12 amino acids. V dropped 10 bases and J dropped 7 bases, with 16 bases sitting between them.